This T cell receptor (beta chain) was captured by sequencing in a study of PD-1 blockade in classical Hodgkin lymphoma. Study outcomes and limitations: Lower baseline TCR diversity marked trial partial responders and progressors. Repertoires differed for reasons still undefined, possibly disease activity or prior therapy.

Each patient's relapse followed autologous stem cell transplantation, and brentuximab vedotin exposure varied. Complete response, partial response or progressive disease constituted the best response categories observed. The method was immunoSEQ multiplex PCR; TCRdb's version includes in-frame clones alone and lacks a portion of them. The sample records fewer than 25,000 clones, approximately 80% being singletons. With respect to this clone: Antigen specificity is unknown.

The CDR3 contains 23 residues. Trimming shortened V by 3 bases and J by 0 bases, and 31 bases separated the two germline ends. Germline CDR1 is SGDLS and CDR2 is YYNGEE. The sequences come from peripheral blood mononuclear cells (PBMCs), collected at baseline. This TCR came from a human donor with classical Hodgkin lymphoma. This chain links TRBV9 with TRBJ2-6; D might be TRBD2 (6 bases). CDR3 sequence: CASSAASPGYHRRGNSGANVLTF. The CDR3 DNA sequence: TGTGCCAGCAGCGCTGCAAGCCCCGGATATCACCGGCGGGGTAACTCTGGGGCCAACGTCCTGACTTTC.